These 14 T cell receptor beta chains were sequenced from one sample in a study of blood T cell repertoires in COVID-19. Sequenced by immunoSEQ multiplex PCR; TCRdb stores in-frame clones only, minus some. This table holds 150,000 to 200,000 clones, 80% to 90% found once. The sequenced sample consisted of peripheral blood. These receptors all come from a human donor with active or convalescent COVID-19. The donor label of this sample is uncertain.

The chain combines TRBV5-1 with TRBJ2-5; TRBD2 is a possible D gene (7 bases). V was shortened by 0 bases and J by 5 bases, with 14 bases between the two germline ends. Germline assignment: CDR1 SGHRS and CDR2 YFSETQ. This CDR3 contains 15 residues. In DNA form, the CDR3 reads TGCGCCAGCAGCTTGGGCTTGGAGGGGGGGGAGACCCAGTACTTC. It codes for CASSLGLEGGETQYF.

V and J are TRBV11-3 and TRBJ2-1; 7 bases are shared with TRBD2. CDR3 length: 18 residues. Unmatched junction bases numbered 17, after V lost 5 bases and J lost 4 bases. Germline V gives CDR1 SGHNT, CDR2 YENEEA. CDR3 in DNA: TGTGCCAGCAGCCTCCTCGGCCGGGCGGGAGATAAGTACAATGAGCAGTTCTTC. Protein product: CASSLLGRAGDKYNEQFF.

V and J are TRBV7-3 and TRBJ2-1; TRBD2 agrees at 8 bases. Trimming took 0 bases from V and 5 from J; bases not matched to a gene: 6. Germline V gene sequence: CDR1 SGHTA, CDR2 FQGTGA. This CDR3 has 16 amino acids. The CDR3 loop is CASSLTGLAGDNEQFF. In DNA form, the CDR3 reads TGTGCCAGCAGCTTAACGGGGCTAGCGGGCGACAATGAGCAGTTCTTC.

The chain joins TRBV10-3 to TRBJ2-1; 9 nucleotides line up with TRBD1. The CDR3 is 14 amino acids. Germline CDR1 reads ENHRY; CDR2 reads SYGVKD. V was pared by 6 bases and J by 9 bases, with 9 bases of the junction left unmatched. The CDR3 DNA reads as TGTGCCATCAGGAGAGGGGACAGGGCTGGTGAGCAGTTCTTC. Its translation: CAIRRGDRAGEQFF.

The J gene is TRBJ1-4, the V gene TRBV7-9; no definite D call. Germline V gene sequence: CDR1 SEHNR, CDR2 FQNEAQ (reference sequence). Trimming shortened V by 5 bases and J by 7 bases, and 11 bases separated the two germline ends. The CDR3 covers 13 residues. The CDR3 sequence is CASSPPTGEKLFF. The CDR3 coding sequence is TGTGCCAGCAGCCCCCCCACTGGTGAAAAACTGTTTTTT. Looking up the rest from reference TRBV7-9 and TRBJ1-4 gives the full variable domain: DTGVSQNPRHKITKRGQNVTFRCDPISEHNRLYWYRQTLGQGPEFLTYFQNEAQLEKSRLLSDRFSAERPKGSFSTLEIQRTEQGDSAMYLCASSPPTGEKLFFGSGTQLSVL.

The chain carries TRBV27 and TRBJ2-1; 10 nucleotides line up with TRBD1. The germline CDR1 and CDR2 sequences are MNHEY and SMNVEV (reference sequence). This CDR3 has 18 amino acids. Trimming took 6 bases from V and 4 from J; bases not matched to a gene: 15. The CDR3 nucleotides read TGTGCCAGCAGGGCGACAGGGGGCGCAGCAGGACCTTACAATGAGCAGTTCTTC. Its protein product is CASRATGGAAGPYNEQFF.

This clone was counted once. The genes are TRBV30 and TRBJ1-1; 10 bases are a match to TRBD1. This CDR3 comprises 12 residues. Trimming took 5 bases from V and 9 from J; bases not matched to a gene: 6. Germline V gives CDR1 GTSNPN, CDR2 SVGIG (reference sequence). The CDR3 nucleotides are TGTGCCTGGGTAGGACAGGGGGTTCAAGCTTTCTTT. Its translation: CAWVGQGVQAFF. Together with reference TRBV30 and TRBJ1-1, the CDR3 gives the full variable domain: SQTIHQWPATLVQPVGSPLSLECTVEGTSNPNLYWYRQAAGRGLQLLFYSVGIGQISSEVPQNLSASRPQDRQFILSSKKLLLSDSGFYLCAWVGQGVQAFFGQGTRLTVV.

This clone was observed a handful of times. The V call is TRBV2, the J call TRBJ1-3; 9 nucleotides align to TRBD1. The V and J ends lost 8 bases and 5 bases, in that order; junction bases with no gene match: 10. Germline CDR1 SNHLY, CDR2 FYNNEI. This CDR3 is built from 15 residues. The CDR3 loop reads CASGRDREKRNTIYF. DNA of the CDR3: TGTGCCAGCGGGAGGGACAGGGAGAAAAGAAACACCATATATTTT. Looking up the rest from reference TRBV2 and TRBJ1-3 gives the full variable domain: EPEVTQTPSHQVTQMGQEVILRCVPISNHLYFYWYRQILGQKVEFLVSFYNNEISEKSEIFDDQFSVERPDGSNFTLKIRSTKLEDSAMYFCASGRDREKRNTIYFGEGSWLTVV.

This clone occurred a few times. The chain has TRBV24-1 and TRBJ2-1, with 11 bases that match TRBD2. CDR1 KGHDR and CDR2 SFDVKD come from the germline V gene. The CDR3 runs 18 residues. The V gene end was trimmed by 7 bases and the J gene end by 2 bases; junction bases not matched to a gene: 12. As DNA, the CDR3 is TGTGCCACCAGCGATCGCCCTGGACTAGCGGGCACCTACAATGAGCAGTTCTTC. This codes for CATSDRPGLAGTYNEQFF.

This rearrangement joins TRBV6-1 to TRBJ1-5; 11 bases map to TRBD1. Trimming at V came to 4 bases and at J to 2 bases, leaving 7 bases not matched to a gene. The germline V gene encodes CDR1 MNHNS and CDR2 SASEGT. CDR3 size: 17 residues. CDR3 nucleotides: TGTGCCAGCAGTGGGACAGGGGGCCCTATCGGCAATCAGCCCCAGCATTTT. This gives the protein CASSGTGGPIGNQPQHF.

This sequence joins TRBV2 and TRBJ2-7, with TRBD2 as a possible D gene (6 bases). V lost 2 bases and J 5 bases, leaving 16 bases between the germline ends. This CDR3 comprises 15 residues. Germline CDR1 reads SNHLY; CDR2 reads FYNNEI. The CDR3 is CASSEFSGRAHEQYF. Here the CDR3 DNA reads TGTGCCAGCAGTGAATTTAGCGGCAGGGCCCACGAGCAGTACTTC.

CDR3 region: CASSQGGQAGGVQYF. In nucleotides, the CDR3 is TGTGCCAGCAGCCAAGGGGGACAGGCTGGAGGGGTGCAGTACTTC. The chain couples TRBV4-2 to TRBJ2-7; 8 bases line up with TRBD1. The V and J ends lost 1 base and 9 bases, in that order; junction bases with no gene match: 11. This CDR3 spans 15 amino acids. The germline V gene encodes CDR1 LGHNA and CDR2 YNFKEQ.

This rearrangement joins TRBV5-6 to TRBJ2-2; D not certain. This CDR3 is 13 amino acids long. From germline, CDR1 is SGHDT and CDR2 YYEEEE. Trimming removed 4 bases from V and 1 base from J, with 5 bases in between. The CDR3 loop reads CASSPRNTGELFF. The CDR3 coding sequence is TGTGCCAGCAGCCCTAGGAACACCGGGGAGCTGTTTTTT.

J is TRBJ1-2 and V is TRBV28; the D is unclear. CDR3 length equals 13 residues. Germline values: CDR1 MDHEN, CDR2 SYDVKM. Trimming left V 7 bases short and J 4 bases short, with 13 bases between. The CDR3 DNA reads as TGTGCCAGCACCCCGCCCGGAGGCTATGGCTACACCTTC. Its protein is CASTPPGGYGYTF.